These T cell receptor beta chains were read from a single sample in a study of CD8 T cells in ankylosing spondylitis. From the 5' RACE reads, TCRdb called clonotypes with MiXCR, one entry per CDR3 protein. Of a few hundred thousand distinct CDR3 sequences listed, about 7% are singletons. Sequenced material: blood, either unsorted or a sorted T cell fraction (not recorded which). These receptors were collected from a male donor with ankylosing spondylitis. Both conserved end residues are trimmed from each CDR3. Each record gives: CDR3 protein, clone size, D gene, J gene, V gene. A D gene is named only where the DNA matches it firmly. Expanded clones get a size class; other rows say once, few or many, or leave the size out.

CDR3aa: ASSYRGVTSSYEQY
abundance: few
d_gene: .
j_gene: TRBJ2-7
v_gene: TRBV27

CDR3aa: ASSLSGRVKTQY
abundance: .
d_gene: .
j_gene: TRBJ2-5
v_gene: TRBV28

CDR3aa: ASSQVTGIKANYGYT
abundance: few
d_gene: .
j_gene: TRBJ1-2
v_gene: TRBV4-3

CDR3aa: ASSYNSPLH
abundance: many
d_gene: .
j_gene: TRBJ1-6
v_gene: TRBV5-6

CDR3aa: ASSLAQYEQY
abundance: many
d_gene: .
j_gene: TRBJ2-7
v_gene: TRBV7-8

CDR3aa: ASSDGLAGGVNEQF
abundance: .
d_gene: TRBD2
j_gene: TRBJ2-1
v_gene: TRBV9

CDR3aa: ASKDRDNTGELF
abundance: many
d_gene: TRBD1
j_gene: TRBJ2-2
v_gene: TRBV9

CDR3aa: ASDRDRGNYEQY
abundance: few
d_gene: TRBD1
j_gene: TRBJ2-7
v_gene: TRBV28

CDR3aa: ASSVSPKGNTEAF
abundance: many
d_gene: .
j_gene: TRBJ1-1
v_gene: TRBV7-2

CDR3aa: ASSLQGYADTQY
abundance: many
d_gene: TRBD1
j_gene: TRBJ2-3
v_gene: TRBV7-2

CDR3aa: ASSLGSTEAF
abundance: many
d_gene: .
j_gene: TRBJ1-1
v_gene: TRBV7-9

CDR3aa: ASSLRDRLLF
abundance: many
d_gene: TRBD1
j_gene: TRBJ1-4
v_gene: TRBV11-2

CDR3aa: SVNGYT
abundance: many
d_gene: .
j_gene: TRBJ1-2
v_gene: TRBV29-1

CDR3aa: ASSYPPEGRTYEQY
abundance: many
d_gene: .
j_gene: TRBJ2-7
v_gene: TRBV6-5

CDR3aa: ASSQVLGGELF
abundance: few
d_gene: .
j_gene: TRBJ2-2
v_gene: TRBV4-3

CDR3aa: ASSLAGGTGGVNTEAF
abundance: many
d_gene: TRBD1
j_gene: TRBJ1-1
v_gene: TRBV5-1

CDR3aa: ASSLAWRIDSQETQY
abundance: .
d_gene: .
j_gene: TRBJ2-5
v_gene: TRBV7-6

CDR3aa: ASSLGFGFSNQPQH
abundance: many
d_gene: .
j_gene: TRBJ1-5
v_gene: TRBV7-8

CDR3aa: ASRRVTFTNTGELF
abundance: few
d_gene: .
j_gene: TRBJ2-2
v_gene: TRBV6-1

CDR3aa: ASSLGTGVAGELF
abundance: .
d_gene: TRBD1
j_gene: TRBJ2-2
v_gene: TRBV28

CDR3aa: SASTRGHGGYT
abundance: few
d_gene: TRBD1
j_gene: TRBJ1-2
v_gene: TRBV20-1

CDR3aa: ASSNIDSYEQY
abundance: many
d_gene: .
j_gene: TRBJ2-7
v_gene: TRBV28

CDR3aa: SARDRGGGQPQH
abundance: many
d_gene: .
j_gene: TRBJ1-5
v_gene: TRBV20-1

CDR3aa: ASSLIGDANTEAF
abundance: .
d_gene: .
j_gene: TRBJ1-1
v_gene: TRBV7-9

CDR3aa: ASSLVPSYYNEQF
abundance: many
d_gene: .
j_gene: TRBJ2-1
v_gene: TRBV28

CDR3aa: ATGDPKSPDTQY
abundance: many
d_gene: .
j_gene: TRBJ2-3
v_gene: TRBV15

CDR3aa: SAMRLGGNYGYT
abundance: many
d_gene: .
j_gene: TRBJ1-2
v_gene: TRBV20-1

CDR3aa: ASSLPRGPRGEQY
abundance: few
d_gene: .
j_gene: TRBJ2-7
v_gene: TRBV7-8

CDR3aa: ASSLSASLGEAF
abundance: .
d_gene: .
j_gene: TRBJ1-1
v_gene: TRBV5-6

CDR3aa: SADGGNTGELF
abundance: .
d_gene: .
j_gene: TRBJ2-2
v_gene: TRBV29-1

CDR3aa: ASSISLGQGYNEQF
abundance: few
d_gene: TRBD1
j_gene: TRBJ2-1
v_gene: TRBV19

CDR3aa: ASSYDSGITEAF
abundance: .
d_gene: .
j_gene: TRBJ1-1
v_gene: TRBV6-5

CDR3aa: ASSFDWDYEQY
abundance: many
d_gene: .
j_gene: TRBJ2-7
v_gene: TRBV27

CDR3aa: ASSLPGAGETQY
abundance: many
d_gene: .
j_gene: TRBJ2-5
v_gene: TRBV7-9

CDR3aa: AISVDRGGYGYT
abundance: many
d_gene: .
j_gene: TRBJ1-2
v_gene: TRBV10-3

CDR3aa: ACGQEETQY
abundance: few
d_gene: TRBD1
j_gene: TRBJ2-5
v_gene: TRBV6-5

CDR3aa: ASSLGRLAGRTGELF
abundance: many
d_gene: TRBD2
j_gene: TRBJ2-2
v_gene: TRBV7-8

CDR3aa: ASSLGTGFNEQF
abundance: many
d_gene: .
j_gene: TRBJ2-1
v_gene: TRBV5-1

CDR3aa: SAREPTGYGYT
abundance: many
d_gene: .
j_gene: TRBJ1-2
v_gene: TRBV20-1

CDR3aa: ATSPGYTEAF
abundance: many
d_gene: .
j_gene: TRBJ1-1
v_gene: TRBV15

CDR3aa: ASSLLGSEFEQF
abundance: many
d_gene: .
j_gene: TRBJ2-1
v_gene: TRBV27

CDR3aa: ASSPRPPSTDTQY
abundance: many
d_gene: .
j_gene: TRBJ2-3
v_gene: TRBV7-9

CDR3aa: ASSLRGRDRGLNPNTGELF
abundance: few
d_gene: TRBD1
j_gene: TRBJ2-2
v_gene: TRBV11-3

CDR3aa: ASRPRRGVYNEQF
abundance: many
d_gene: TRBD2
j_gene: TRBJ2-1
v_gene: TRBV12-3/TRBV12-4

CDR3aa: ASSVAARGNEQF
abundance: .
d_gene: TRBD2
j_gene: TRBJ2-1
v_gene: TRBV9

CDR3aa: AISESHLGAEQY
abundance: many
d_gene: .
j_gene: TRBJ2-7
v_gene: TRBV10-3

CDR3aa: ASSFGGYQETQY
abundance: many
d_gene: .
j_gene: TRBJ2-5
v_gene: TRBV12-3/TRBV12-4

CDR3aa: SARRTGDYEQY
abundance: many
d_gene: TRBD1
j_gene: TRBJ2-7
v_gene: TRBV20-1